This T cell receptor beta chain was recorded in a study of cytomegalovirus exposure and HLA in healthy donors (dated by TCRdb to the late 2010s). Background for the entire study: An earlier analysis of more than 550 of the donors reported approximately 280 Gb of sequence data and approximately 120 million unique TCR beta sequences obtained from about 200 million T cells. About 280 gigabases of sequencing data and roughly 90 million unique TCR sequences were included in an early release covering several hundred HLA-typed donors. Of the roughly 400 genotyped donors, roughly 80% fell in the genetic ancestry cluster associated with self-reported Caucasian donors. The study aimed to test whether signatures of past pathogen exposure could be identified by cataloging public T cell receptors. The study profiled the T cell repertoires of around 700 subjects by immunosequencing and related them to cytomegalovirus serostatus. A separate validation cohort of over a hundred different subjects was used in addition to the approximately 700-subject first cohort. The study combined high-throughput TCR immunosequencing, statistical association of individual TCRs with disease status, and machine learning to predict cytomegalovirus infection status. In a later analysis, previously published TCR beta repertoires from 670 or so donors were re-analyzed and high-resolution HLA genotyping was added so that TCR occurrence patterns could be studied. Rather than drawing on any new phenotypic data, the later analysis identified candidate immune exposures from TCR beta sequences and the way those sequences occurred across donors. An earlier analysis of 587 of the donors applied high-throughput TCR beta sequencing to assess whether each TCR beta V gene segment acted as functional or pseudogenic. Donor age, sex, ethnicity and CMV serostatus were compiled together with the repertoire data. A later genetic analysis took genome-wide SNP genotypes for about three fifths of the roughly 700 donors and used that subset as a discovery cohort. Every discovery cohort repertoire had been produced on one sequencing platform. HLA typing included class I and class II loci at four-digit resolution. The number of typed donors differed by locus: about 620-630 for A, B, C, DRB1 and DQB1; approximately 520 for DQA1; approximately 600 for DPA1; and some 470 for DPB1. Because of strong linkage in the cohort, roughly five DR-DQ haplotypes were treated as single units for association and clustering. Across approximately 420 genotyped donors of the cohort, an average of about 200,000 unique TCR beta nucleotide sequences per donor were sequenced, and about a sixth of those sequences were non-productive.

The paper as a whole reports these results and caveats: The authors suggested that the approach could potentially be generalized to other disease states and immunological phenotypes. An association between a missense DCLRE1C variant and V-gene and J-gene trimming of TCR beta chains was found in a later genetic analysis and replicated in an independent cohort. Because the 87-base-pair reads could not distinguish some IMGT-functional V segments, including TRBV6-2 and TRBV6-3, those segments were excluded. At a false discovery rate of 0.05, a later analysis linked some 17,000 TCR beta sequences to specific HLA alleles. In a later analysis, the rate of TCR association differed among HLA loci, with DRB1 alleles having the most associated TCRs and HLA-C alleles having the fewest. A further reported finding was that TCR beta sequences accurately predicted the HLA-A and HLA-B alleles for most subjects in the first cohort. A few of the identified cytomegalovirus-associated TCR beta chains were confirmed in vitro to be specific for cytomegalovirus antigens. The sequencing pipeline was judged likely to have produced a cluster of highly shared sequence variants as a technical artifact. An earlier analysis of some 590 of the donors showed that most TCR beta V segments appeared in productive rearrangements either about 87% or about 30% of the time, which broadly matched IMGT annotations. Roughly uniform sequencing depth across donors was assumed in presence/absence analyses, although this assumption may not hold. A later analysis found that HLA-associated TCR beta chains were more clonally expanded and had lower generation probabilities than equally common non-associated chains. In a later analysis, several top co-occurrence clusters were reported to appear linked to parvovirus B19, influenza, CMV and Epstein-Barr virus. Because HLA typing was missing for some donors at each locus, association tests included only the typed subset. The only immune exposure information available for the cohort was CMV serostatus. This cohort had only TCR beta chains sequenced, and the lack of alpha or paired-chain data limited which features could be detected. Linkage disequilibrium might explain the correlated functional status among segregating V segments, but an unknown experimental factor could not be excluded. Across donors, most TCR sequences were observed very rarely, whereas some public TCRs were present in many individuals. The study gave a list of 150 to 200 TCR beta chains associated with cytomegalovirus. In a later genetic analysis, fewer N-insertions in productive TCRs were reported among donors in an Asian-associated ancestry cluster than the roughly 640-donor mean. Because counts were too low, seventeen rarely observed V segments, including chromosome 9 orphons, were left out of the earlier analysis of 500 to 650 of the donors. In both the original and validation cohorts, the classifier was reported to diagnose cytomegalovirus status with high specificity and sensitivity. Most CMV-associated TCR beta chains appeared to be HLA-restricted in a later analysis, and the HLA associations seemed to be driven largely by CMV exposure. Strong co-occurrence of HLA alleles, especially DR and DQ, made assigning TCR associations to individual alleles difficult.

For this clone: The clone's antigen remains unknown. No clone much larger than this one lies a single base away; base qualities are absent.

Library construction relied on the immunoSEQ multiplex PCR assay. The multiplex PCR relied on a mix of 60 forward primers for TCR Vbeta segments and 13 reverse primers for TCR Jbeta segments. A multiplex PCR assay on genomic DNA amplified the CDR3 region of rearranged TCR beta genes. On the Illumina HiSeq System, the amplified TCR beta libraries were sequenced as 87-base-pair reads. Turning to the authors' computational methods: Across the 666 repertoires, a later analysis counted some 81 million unique TCR beta chains, 9 million to 14 million of which were shared by at least two donors. To remove PCR and sequencing errors, raw reads were error-corrected and collapsed into unique sequences using a nearest-neighbor algorithm that merged closely related sequences. Alignment of CDR3 sequences to IMGT reference sequences was used to assign V, D and J gene segments. For a sequence to be retained, at least a six-nucleotide match to both a V gene segment and a J gene segment was required. Rearrangements were called productive when the CDR3 lacked stop codons and stayed in frame with V and J; all others were non-productive. Following IMGT convention, CDR3 was defined as the stretch from the second conserved V-encoded cysteine up to the conserved J-encoded phenylalanine. The earlier analysis of 500 to 750 of the donors excluded any sequence lacking an unambiguous match to a single V gene segment. An earlier analysis of several hundred of the donors called V segments functional above 56.7% productive rearrangements and segregating when the between-donor standard deviation exceeded 5%. A statistical classification framework was built to diagnose cytomegalovirus status from the catalog of TCR beta chain sequences. In a later analysis, TCR nucleotide sequences were compared against IMGT/GENE-DB human TR gene sequences so that V and J genes could be assigned. The TCRdist pipeline was used in a later analysis to assign CDR3 sequences and most-parsimonious VDJ recombination scenarios. In a later analysis, every TCR beta chain was defined by the combination of its CDR3 amino acid sequence and its V-gene family, and reads without a unique V-gene family were dropped. As a way to deal with suspected cross-contamination and a sequencing artifact, a later analysis dropped 500 to 700 nucleotide sequences that were highly shared and had low generation probability. In a later analysis, a clonal expansion index was calculated for each public chain from normalized within-repertoire ranks of inferred template counts. In a later analysis, generation probabilities were computed using a VDJ recombination model fitted to out-of-frame rearrangements, and the results were checked against IGoR. A later analysis scored TCR-TCR, TCR-HLA and TCR-CMV co-occurrence with hypergeometric tests, applying a repertoire-size bias correction to TCR pairs. A later analysis estimated false discovery rates by permuting HLA or CMV assignments 20 times. In a later analysis, co-occurring TCRs were grouped using DBSCAN, and TCRdist sequence similarity was added for clustering within HLA-allele-positive subsets. Repertoires with fewer than 30,000 or more than 120,000 public chains, plus five repertoires with anomalous nucleotide sharing, were excluded from co-occurrence clustering. What TCRdb holds here is the immuneACCESS table cut down to in-frame rearrangements. Part of the clones is not present; checked against another copy, under half of the missing clones reflect an unresolved V gene, and the others are unexplained. V and J calls and clone size come straight from that table; D and trimming were deduced from the DNA. In all, the sample holds approximately 100,000 clones, and roughly 77% of those were seen once. The ten top clones hold 3.5% to 4% of the sample.

The cohort comprised 710 or so healthy bone marrow donors. Cohort members were all nominally healthy when sampled, although unrecorded immune exposures were likely present. The donor tested CMV seropositive, placing the donor among the 289 seropositive members of the cohort. Every donor gave a peripheral blood sample, and the peripheral blood mononuclear cells from that sample were used for TCR beta sequencing. The Qiagen DNeasy Blood Extraction Kit was used to extract genomic DNA from the blood cell samples. Relative to germline, V is missing 3 bases and J is missing 7 bases, with 5 bases of the junction outside any gene match. CDR1 and CDR2 (KGHSH, LQKENI) derive from the germline V gene. Including the terminal cysteine and phenylalanine, the CDR3 comprises 13 residues. This entry keeps only the CDR3 DNA: 39 bases, framed from base 1.

This sequence uses TRBV18 and TRBJ1-2, with 7 junctional bases fitting TRBD1. Sequencing was performed on PBMCs. The source is a woman between 50 and 59 years old in good health and CMV-seropositive. The nucleotide sequence reads TGTGCCAGCTCACCCGGACAGGTCGGTGGCTACACCTTC. This codes for CASSPGQVGGYTF.